A single TCR beta chain is shown here with its context. Data came from immunoSEQ multiplex PCR; TCRdb stores just in-frame clones and leaves some out. The data hold 45,000 to 55,000 clones, with about 91% observed a single time. The record originates from a study of T cell changes during pregnancy in multiple sclerosis. Germline V gene sequence: CDR1 LGHNA, CDR2 YSLEER. Germline trimming cut 0 bases from V and 7 bases from J; bases unmatched to any gene: 4. The CDR3 length is 16 residues. The chain couples TRBV4-3 to TRBJ2-3; 13 positions agree with TRBD2. The specimen was peripheral blood, collected after pregnancy. The source of this sequence is a female donor with multiple sclerosis, enrolled in a pregnancy study. The CDR3 nucleotides read TGCGCCAGCAGCCAAGATCCGGGACTAGCGGGGTATACGCAGTATTTT. It encodes CASSQDPGLAGYTQYF.